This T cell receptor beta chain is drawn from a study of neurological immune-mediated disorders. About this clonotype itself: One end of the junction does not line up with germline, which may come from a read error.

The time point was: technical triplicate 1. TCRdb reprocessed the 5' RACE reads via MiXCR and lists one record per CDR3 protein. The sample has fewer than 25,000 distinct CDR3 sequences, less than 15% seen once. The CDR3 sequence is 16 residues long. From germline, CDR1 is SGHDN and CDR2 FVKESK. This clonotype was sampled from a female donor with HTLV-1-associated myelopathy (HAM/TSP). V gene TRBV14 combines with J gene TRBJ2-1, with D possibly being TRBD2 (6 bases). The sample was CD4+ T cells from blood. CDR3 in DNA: TGTTCCAGCAGCCCGATAGCGGTAAGCTCCTACAATGAGCAGTTCTTC. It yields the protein CSSSPIAVSSYNEQFF.